The following is a T cell receptor beta chain sequence with its context. Its target is unknown. This CDR3 contains 16 residues. The V gene lost 5 bases and the J gene lost 2 bases, with 17 bases spanning the gap. Germline assignment: CDR1 WNHNN and CDR2 SYGVQD (reference sequence). The sample originates from a study of T cell clones after liver transplantation. Study context: Third-party-reactive TCRbeta sequences from pre-transplant mixed lymphocyte reactions served as antigen-independent comparators. Three of eight recipients were HCV-positive; others had non-autoimmune, non-viral indications. Samples came pre-transplant, pre-randomization before withdrawal, and post-randomization after withdrawal ended. Broader study findings: The donor-reactive repertoire was only partly measurable in a couple of subjects, lacking donor cells.

Assay: immunoSEQ multiplex PCR; the TCRdb copy retains only in-frame clones and omits some. This sample has some 60,000 clones, with 71% found just once. Sequenced material: CD4+ T cells from blood, taken before liver transplant. This chain links TRBV10-1 with TRBJ2-3, with TRBD1 as a possible D gene (6 bases). The TCR sequence derives from a human donor who received a liver transplant. The CDR3 DNA follows: TGCGCCAGCAGTCCATTACAGGGATCCCCCACAGATACGCAGTATTTT. This codes for CASSPLQGSPTDTQYF.